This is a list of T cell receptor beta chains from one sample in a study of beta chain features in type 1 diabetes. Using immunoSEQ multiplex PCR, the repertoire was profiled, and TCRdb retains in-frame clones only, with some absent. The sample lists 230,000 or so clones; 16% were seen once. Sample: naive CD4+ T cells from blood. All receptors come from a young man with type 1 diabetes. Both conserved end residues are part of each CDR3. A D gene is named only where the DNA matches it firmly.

CDR3 protein: CASSQGDRVVSEQYF; CDR3 length: 15; D gene: TRBD1; V gene: TRBV4-1
CDR3 protein: CASSLGSQTYNEQFF; CDR3 length: 15; D gene: -; V gene: TRBV7-2
CDR3 protein: CASSIPTDTQYF; CDR3 length: 12; D gene: -; V gene: TRBV19
CDR3 protein: CSVSTDTQYF; CDR3 length: 10; D gene: -; V gene: TRBV29-1
CDR3 protein: CASRRQGAGGYTF; CDR3 length: 13; D gene: TRBD1; V gene: TRBV2
CDR3 protein: CASSLSSGRPDTQYF; CDR3 length: 15; D gene: TRBD2; V gene: TRBV7-2
CDR3 protein: CASSLSYGRSYNEQFF; CDR3 length: 16; D gene: -; V gene: TRBV27
CDR3 protein: CSVVGLAGYEQYF; CDR3 length: 13; D gene: TRBD2; V gene: TRBV29-1
CDR3 protein: CASSPPGRIFRTF; CDR3 length: 13; D gene: -; V gene: TRBV28
CDR3 protein: CASSFTQGAEQYF; CDR3 length: 13; D gene: -; V gene: TRBV7-6
CDR3 protein: CATSRGDSQIEAFF; CDR3 length: 14; D gene: -; V gene: TRBV15
CDR3 protein: CASSPPRGNEQFF; CDR3 length: 13; D gene: -; V gene: TRBV4-1
CDR3 protein: CAWSGTGDRGPGANVLTF; CDR3 length: 18; D gene: TRBD1; V gene: TRBV30
CDR3 protein: CASSKAYSGANVLTF; CDR3 length: 15; D gene: -; V gene: TRBV21-1